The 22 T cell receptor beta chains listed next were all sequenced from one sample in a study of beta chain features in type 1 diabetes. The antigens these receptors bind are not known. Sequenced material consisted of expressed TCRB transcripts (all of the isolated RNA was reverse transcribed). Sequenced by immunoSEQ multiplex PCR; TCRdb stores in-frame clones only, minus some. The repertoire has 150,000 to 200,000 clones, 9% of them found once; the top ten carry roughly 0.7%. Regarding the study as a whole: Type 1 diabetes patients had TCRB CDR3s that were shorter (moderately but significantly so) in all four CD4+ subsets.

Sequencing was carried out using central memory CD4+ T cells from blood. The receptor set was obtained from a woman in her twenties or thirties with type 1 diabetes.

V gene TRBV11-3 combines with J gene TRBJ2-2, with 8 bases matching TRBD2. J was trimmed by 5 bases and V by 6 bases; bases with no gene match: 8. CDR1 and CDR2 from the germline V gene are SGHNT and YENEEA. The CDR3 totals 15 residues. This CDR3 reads CASSPRASGTGELFF. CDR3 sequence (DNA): TGTGCCAGCAGTCCCCGGGCTAGCGGGACCGGGGAGCTGTTTTTT.

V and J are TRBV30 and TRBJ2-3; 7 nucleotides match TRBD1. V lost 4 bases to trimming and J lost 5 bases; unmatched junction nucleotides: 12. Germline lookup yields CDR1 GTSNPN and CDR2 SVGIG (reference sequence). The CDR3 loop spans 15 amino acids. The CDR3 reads CAWNIKGAGEDTQYF. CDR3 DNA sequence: TGTGCCTGGAATATAAAGGGGGCCGGAGAAGATACGCAGTATTTT.

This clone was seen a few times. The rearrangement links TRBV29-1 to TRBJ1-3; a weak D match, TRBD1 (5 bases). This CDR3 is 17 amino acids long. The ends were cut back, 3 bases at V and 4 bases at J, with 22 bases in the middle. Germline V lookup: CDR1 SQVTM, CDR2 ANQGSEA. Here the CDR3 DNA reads TGCAGCGTTGAGAATCCCTTCGGGGGGAAGGACGGAAACACCATATATTTT. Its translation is CSVENPFGGKDGNTIYF.

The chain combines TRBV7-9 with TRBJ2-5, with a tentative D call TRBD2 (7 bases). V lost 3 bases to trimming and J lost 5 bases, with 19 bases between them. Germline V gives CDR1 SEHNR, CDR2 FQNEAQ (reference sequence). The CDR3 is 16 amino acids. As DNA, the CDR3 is TGTGCCAGCAGCTTTATGGGGGCGGGAGTCGGGGAGACCCAGTACTTC. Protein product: CASSFMGAGVGETQYF.

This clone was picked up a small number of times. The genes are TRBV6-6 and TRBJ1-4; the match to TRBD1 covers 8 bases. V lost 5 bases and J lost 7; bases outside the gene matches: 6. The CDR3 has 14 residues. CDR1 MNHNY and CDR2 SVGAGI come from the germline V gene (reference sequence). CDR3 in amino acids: CASSMSGGGEKLFF. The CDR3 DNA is TGTGCCAGCAGTATGTCAGGGGGCGGTGAAAAACTGTTTTTT.

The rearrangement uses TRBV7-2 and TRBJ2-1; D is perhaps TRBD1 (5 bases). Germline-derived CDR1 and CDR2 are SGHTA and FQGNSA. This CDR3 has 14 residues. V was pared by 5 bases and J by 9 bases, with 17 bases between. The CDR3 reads CASSARARAGEQFF. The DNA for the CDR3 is TGTGCCAGCAGCGCAAGAGCCAGGGCTGGTGAGCAGTTCTTC.

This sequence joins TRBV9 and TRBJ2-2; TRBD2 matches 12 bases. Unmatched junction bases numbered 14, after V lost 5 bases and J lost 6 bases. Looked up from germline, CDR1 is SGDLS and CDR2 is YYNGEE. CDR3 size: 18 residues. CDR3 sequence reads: CASSPSVTSGSFAGELFF. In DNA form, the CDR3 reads TGTGCCAGCAGTCCCTCAGTGACTAGCGGGAGTTTCGCCGGGGAGCTGTTTTTT.

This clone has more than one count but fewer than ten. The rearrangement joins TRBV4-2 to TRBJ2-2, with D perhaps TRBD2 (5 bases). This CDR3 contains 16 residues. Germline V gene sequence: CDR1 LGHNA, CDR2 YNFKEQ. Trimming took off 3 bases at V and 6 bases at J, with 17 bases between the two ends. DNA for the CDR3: TGTGCCAGCAGCCATAACGGGATGAGCGGCGCCGGGGAGCTGTTTTTT. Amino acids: CASSHNGMSGAGELFF.

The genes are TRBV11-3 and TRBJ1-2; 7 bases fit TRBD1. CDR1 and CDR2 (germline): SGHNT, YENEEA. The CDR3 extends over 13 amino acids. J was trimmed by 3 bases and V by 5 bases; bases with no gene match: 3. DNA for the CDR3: TGTGCCAGCAGCCCCGGGACAGACTATGGCTACACCTTC. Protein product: CASSPGTDYGYTF.

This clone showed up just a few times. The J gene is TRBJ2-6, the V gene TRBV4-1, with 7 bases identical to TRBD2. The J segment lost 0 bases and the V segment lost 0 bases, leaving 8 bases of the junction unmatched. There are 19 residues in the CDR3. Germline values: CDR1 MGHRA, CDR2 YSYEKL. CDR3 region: CASSQDNWGGTSGANVLTF. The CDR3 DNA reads TGCGCCAGCAGCCAAGATAATTGGGGGGGGACCTCTGGGGCCAACGTCCTGACTTTC.

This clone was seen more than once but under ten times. CDR3 bases: TGTGCCTGGAGTCAGGGCAATCAGCCCCAGCATTTT. It encodes CAWSQGNQPQHF. The chain uses TRBV30 and TRBJ1-5; the D is unclear. The CDR3 runs to 12 residues. Per germline, CDR1 GTSNPN and CDR2 SVGIG (reference sequence). Trimming took 2 bases from V and 2 from J, leaving 4 bases between them.

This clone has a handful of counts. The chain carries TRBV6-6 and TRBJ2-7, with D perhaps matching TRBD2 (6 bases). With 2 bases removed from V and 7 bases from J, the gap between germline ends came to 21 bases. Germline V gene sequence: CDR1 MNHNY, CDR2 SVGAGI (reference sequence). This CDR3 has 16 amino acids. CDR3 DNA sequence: TGTGCCAGCAGTTACGAGACTACCGCGGGACGGGAAGAGCAGTACTTC. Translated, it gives CASSYETTAGREEQYF.

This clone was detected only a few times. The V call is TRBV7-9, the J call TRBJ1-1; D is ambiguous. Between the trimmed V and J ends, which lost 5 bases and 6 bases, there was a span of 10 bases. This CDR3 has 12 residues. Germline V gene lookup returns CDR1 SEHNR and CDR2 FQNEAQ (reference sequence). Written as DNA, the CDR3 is TGTGCCAGCAGCCCCACTAAATCTGAAGCTTTCTTT. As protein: CASSPTKSEAFF.

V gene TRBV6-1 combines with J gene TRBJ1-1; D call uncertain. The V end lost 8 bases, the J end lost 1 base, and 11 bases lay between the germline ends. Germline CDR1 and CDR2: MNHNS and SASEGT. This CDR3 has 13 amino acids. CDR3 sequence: CASGRQKNTEAFF. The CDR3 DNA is TGTGCCAGCGGAAGACAAAAGAACACTGAAGCTTTCTTT.

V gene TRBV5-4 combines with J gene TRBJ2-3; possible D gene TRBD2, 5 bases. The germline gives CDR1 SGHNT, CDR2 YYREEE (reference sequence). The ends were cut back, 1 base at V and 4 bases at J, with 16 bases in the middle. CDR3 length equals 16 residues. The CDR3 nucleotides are TGTGCCAGCAGCTTGCGGGTGGGTAGCGCCCCAGATACGCAGTATTTT. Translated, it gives CASSLRVGSAPDTQYF.

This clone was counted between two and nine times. CDR3 coding DNA: TGCAGTGCTAGAGTCGAGGAGCAGTTCTTC. Translating it yields CSARVEEQFF. The J gene is TRBJ2-1, the V gene TRBV20-1; D unclear. The V end lost 1 base, the J end lost 10 bases, and 5 bases lay between the germline ends. This CDR3 has 10 amino acids. The germline V gene has CDR1 DFQATT and CDR2 SNEGSKA (reference sequence).

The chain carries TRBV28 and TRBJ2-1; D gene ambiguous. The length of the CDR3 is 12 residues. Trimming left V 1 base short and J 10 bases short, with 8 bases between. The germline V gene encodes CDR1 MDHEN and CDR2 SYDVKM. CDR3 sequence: CASSLYSREQFF. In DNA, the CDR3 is TGTGCCAGCAGTTTATACTCCAGGGAGCAGTTCTTC.

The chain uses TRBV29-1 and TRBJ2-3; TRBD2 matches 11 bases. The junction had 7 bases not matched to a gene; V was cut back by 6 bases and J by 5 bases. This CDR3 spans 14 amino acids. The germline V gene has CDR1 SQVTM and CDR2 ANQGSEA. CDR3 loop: CSVAPGTSGDTQYF. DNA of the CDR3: TGCAGCGTCGCCCCAGGGACTAGCGGAGATACGCAGTATTTT.

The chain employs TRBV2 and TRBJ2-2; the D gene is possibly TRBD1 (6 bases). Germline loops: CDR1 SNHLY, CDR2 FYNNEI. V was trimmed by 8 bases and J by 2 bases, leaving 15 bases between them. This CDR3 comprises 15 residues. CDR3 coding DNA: TGTGCCAGCGACCCCAGGGGCGTAAACACCGGGGAGCTGTTTTTT. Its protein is CASDPRGVNTGELFF.

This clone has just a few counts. The CDR3 here is CASSLFPPGEANTGELFF. The CDR3 DNA reads TGTGCCAGCAGTTTATTCCCCCCAGGGGAAGCTAACACCGGGGAGCTGTTTTTT. This rearrangement joins TRBV27 to TRBJ2-2, with a tentative D call TRBD1 (6 bases). This CDR3 contains 18 residues. Trimming took off 1 base at V and 2 bases at J, with 17 bases between the two ends. The germline V gene encodes CDR1 MNHEY and CDR2 SMNVEV (reference sequence).

The CDR3, as DNA: TGTGCCAGAGTACCCAGCCAAGAGACCCAGTACTTC. Translating gives CARVPSQETQYF. This chain joins TRBV7-2 and TRBJ2-5; the D is unclear. Germline V gene sequence: CDR1 SGHTA, CDR2 FQGNSA. This CDR3 is 12 amino acids long. The V and J ends lost 9 bases and 1 base respectively, with 9 bases between them.

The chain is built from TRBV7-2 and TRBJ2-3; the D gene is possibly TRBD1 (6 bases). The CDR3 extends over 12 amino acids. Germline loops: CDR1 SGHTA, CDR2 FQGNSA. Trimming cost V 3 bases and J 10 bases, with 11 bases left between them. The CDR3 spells CASSFSQGSQYF. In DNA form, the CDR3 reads TGTGCCAGCAGCTTTTCCCAGGGGTCGCAGTATTTT.